This TCR beta chain was observed in a study of blood T cell repertoires in COVID-19. Trimming took off 1 base at V and 2 bases at J, with 11 bases between the two ends. CDR3 length equals 15 residues. Germline loops: CDR1 SEHNR, CDR2 FQNEAQ (reference sequence). Authors' data handling: The assay estimated nucleated cells by amplifying reference gene primers. Produced via immunoSEQ multiplex PCR; TCRdb's table is partial and in-frame only. V and J calls and clone size come straight from that table; D and trimming were deduced from the DNA. This table has some 320,000 clones, nearly 90% appearing once. This chain uses TRBV7-9 with TRBJ1-2; D might be TRBD1 (5 bases). The clonotype comes from a woman in her 30s with COVID-19, enrolled during active disease. Input material: peripheral blood. CDR3 coding DNA: TGTGCCAGCAGCTTAGGGGTAGGGGTCAACTATGGCTACACCTTC. Its protein is CASSLGVGVNYGYTF.